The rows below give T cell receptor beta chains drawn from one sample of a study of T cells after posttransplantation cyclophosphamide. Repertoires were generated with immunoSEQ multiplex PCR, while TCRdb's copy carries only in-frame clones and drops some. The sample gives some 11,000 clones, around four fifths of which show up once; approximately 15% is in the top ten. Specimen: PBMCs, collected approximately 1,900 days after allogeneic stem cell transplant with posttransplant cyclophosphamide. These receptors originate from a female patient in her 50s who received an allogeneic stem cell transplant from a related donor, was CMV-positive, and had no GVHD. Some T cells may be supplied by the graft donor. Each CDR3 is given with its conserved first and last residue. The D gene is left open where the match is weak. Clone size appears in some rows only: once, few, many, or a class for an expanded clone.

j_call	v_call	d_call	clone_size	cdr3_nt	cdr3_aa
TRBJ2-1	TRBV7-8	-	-	TGTGCCAGCAGCTTAGGGGGGCGGGTCTATGAGCAGTTCTTC	CASSLGGRVYEQFF
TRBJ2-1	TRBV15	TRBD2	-	TGTGCCACCAGCAGAGGGCTAGCGGACTCCTACAATGAGCAGTTCTTC	CATSRGLADSYNEQFF
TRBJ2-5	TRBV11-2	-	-	TGTGCCAGCAGCTTGGGGCGCGACTGGGTGGGGACCCAGTACTTC	CASSLGRDWVGTQYF
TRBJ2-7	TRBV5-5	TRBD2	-	TGTGCCAGCAGCAGAACGCTCGGGACTAGCGGGAGTCCGCGCGAGCAGTACTTC	CASSRTLGTSGSPREQYF
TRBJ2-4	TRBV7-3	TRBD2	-	TGTGCCAGCAGCTTAACCGGGGGGGGTGAAAACATTCAGTACTTC	CASSLTGGGENIQYF
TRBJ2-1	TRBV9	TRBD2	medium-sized	TGTGCCAGCAGCGCGAGCGGGAGATCCTACAATGAGCAGTTCTTC	CASSASGRSYNEQFF
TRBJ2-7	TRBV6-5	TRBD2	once	TGTGCCAGCAGTTACTCAGCGGGAGGGCCGTACGAGCAGTACTTC	CASSYSAGGPYEQYF
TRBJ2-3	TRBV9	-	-	TGTGCCAGCAGCCCCAGTACAGATACGCAGTATTTT	CASSPSTDTQYF
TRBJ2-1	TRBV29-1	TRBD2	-	TGCAGCGTGAGGGGCTTACCCGGGACTAGCGGGGAGAGAGGTTACAATGAGCAGTTCTTC	CSVRGLPGTSGERGYNEQFF
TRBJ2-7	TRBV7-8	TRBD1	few	TGTGCCAGCAGCTTAGGGGGACAGGGGGGGTTCGAGCAGTACTTC	CASSLGGQGGFEQYF
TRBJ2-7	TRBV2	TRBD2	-	TGTGCCAGCAGGGAGCTAGCGGTCGAGCAGTACTTC	CASRELAVEQYF
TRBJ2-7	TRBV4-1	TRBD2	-	TGCGCCAGCAGCCAAGGGGGGGGGAACCGCGAGCAGTACTTC	CASSQGGGNREQYF
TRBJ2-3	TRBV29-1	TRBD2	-	TGCAGCGTTTCGGGCTTGGGAGGGCTTAGCACAGATACGCAGTATTTT	CSVSGLGGLSTDTQYF
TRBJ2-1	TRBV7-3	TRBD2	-	TGTGCCAGCAGCCCTAAGGCCGGACTAGCGGCCTACAATGAGCAGTTCTTC	CASSPKAGLAAYNEQFF
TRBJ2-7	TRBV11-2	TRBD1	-	TGTGCCAGCAGCTCCCGGGACAGGGGCTACGAGCAGTACTTC	CASSSRDRGYEQYF
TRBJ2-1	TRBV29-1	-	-	TGCAGCGCCGAGGGTGCGGGACGTCAGGATGAGCAGTTCTTC	CSAEGAGRQDEQFF
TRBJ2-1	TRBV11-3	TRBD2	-	TGTGCCAGCAGCTTGACTAGCGGGAGTCTTAATGAGCAGTTCTTC	CASSLTSGSLNEQFF
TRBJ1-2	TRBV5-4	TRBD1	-	TGTGCCAGCAGCTTGGCAGGGGGGTCCTATGGCTACACCTTC	CASSLAGGSYGYTF
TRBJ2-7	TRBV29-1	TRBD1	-	TGCAGCGTTGAGGGGGTGGACAGGGGCGGGCAGTACTTC	CSVEGVDRGGQYF
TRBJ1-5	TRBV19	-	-	TGTGCCAGTAGTCTTTCCCTATCGGGTGCGGGCAATCAGCCCCAGCATTTT	CASSLSLSGAGNQPQHF
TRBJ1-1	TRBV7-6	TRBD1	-	TGTGCCAGCAGCCCTACAGGGGCATCAGGGGCTTTCTTT	CASSPTGASGAFF
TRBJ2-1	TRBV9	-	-	TGTGCCAGCAGCATACTAGCAGAAACCTACAATGAGCAGTTCTTC	CASSILAETYNEQFF
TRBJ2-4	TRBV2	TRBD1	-	TGTGCCAGCAGTGGGGACAGGCAAAACATTCAGTACTTC	CASSGDRQNIQYF
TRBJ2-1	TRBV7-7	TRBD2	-	TGTGCCAGCAGCCCGGGACTAGCGGGGAACAATGAGCAGTTCTTC	CASSPGLAGNNEQFF
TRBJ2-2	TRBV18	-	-	TGTGCCAGCTCACCAGTTCAGGGCCGGGGGACCGGGGAGCTGTTTTTT	CASSPVQGRGTGELFF
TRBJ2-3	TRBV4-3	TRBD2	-	TGCGCCAGCAGCCAGCGGGAGGCCCACACAGATACGCAGTATTTT	CASSQREAHTDTQYF
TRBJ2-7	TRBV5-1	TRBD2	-	TGCGCCAGCAGCTTGGACATGGCGGGAGTGTACGAGCAGTACTTC	CASSLDMAGVYEQYF